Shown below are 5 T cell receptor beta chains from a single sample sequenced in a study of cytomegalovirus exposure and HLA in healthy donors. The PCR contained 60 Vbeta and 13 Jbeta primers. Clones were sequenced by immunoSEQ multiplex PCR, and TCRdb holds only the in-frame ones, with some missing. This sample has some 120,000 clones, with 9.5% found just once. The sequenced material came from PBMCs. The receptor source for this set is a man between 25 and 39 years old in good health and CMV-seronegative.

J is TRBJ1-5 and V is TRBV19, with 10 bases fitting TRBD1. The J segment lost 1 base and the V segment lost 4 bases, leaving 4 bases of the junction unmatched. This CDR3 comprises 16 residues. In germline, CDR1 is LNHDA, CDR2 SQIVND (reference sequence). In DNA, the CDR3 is TGTGCCAGTAGTACGCGACAGGGGGCGAGCAATCAGCCCCAGCATTTT. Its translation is CASSTRQGASNQPQHF.

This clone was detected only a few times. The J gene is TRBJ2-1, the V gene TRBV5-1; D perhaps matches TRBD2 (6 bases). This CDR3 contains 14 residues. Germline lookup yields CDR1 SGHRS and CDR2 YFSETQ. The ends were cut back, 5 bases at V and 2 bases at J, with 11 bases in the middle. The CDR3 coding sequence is TGCGCCAGCAGTTCGGGAGATGCCTACAATGAGCAGTTCTTC. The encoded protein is CASSSGDAYNEQFF.

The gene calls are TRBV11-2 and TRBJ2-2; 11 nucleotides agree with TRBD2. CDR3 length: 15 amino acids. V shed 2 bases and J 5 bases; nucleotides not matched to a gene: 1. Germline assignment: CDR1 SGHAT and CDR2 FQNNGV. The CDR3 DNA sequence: TGTGCCAGCAGCTTATTAGCGGGAGGGACCGGGGAGCTGTTTTTT. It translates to CASSLLAGGTGELFF.

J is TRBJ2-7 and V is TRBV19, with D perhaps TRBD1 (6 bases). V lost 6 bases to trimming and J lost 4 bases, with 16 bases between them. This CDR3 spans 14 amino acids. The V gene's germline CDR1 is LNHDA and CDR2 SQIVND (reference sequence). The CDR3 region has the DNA TGTGCCAGTAGGACAGGATTAGGAAATTACGAGCAGTACTTC. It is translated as CASRTGLGNYEQYF.

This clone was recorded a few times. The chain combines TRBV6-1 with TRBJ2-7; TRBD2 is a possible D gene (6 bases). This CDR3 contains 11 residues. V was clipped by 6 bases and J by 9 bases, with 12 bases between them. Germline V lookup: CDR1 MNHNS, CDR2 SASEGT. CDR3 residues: CASSRGAWQYF. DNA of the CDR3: TGTGCCAGCAGCCGCGGGGCCTGGCAGTACTTC.